This T cell receptor (beta chain) derives from a study of monozygotic twins with inflammatory bowel disease. TCRdb reanalyzed the 5' RACE reads, giving one entry per CDR3 protein sequence and no DNA. The table counts about 210,000 distinct CDR3 sequences; 1.5% to 2% lies in the top ten. The CDR3 is 15 amino acids. Germline V lookup: CDR1 MGHDK, CDR2 SYGVNS. V gene TRBV25-1 combines with J gene TRBJ1-1; TCRdb returns TRBD1, unconfirmable since there is no DNA. Sequenced input: blood. This clonotype originated in a human donor with ulcerative colitis or Crohn's disease, or a healthy co-twin of an affected twin (not recorded which). The chain's CDR3 is CASSEGGRGLTEAFF. The full variable domain, its missing parts supplied by reference TRBV25-1 and TRBJ1-1, is EADIYQTPRYLVIGTGKKITLECSQTMGHDKMYWYQQDPGMELHLIHYSYGVNSTEKGDLSSESTVSRIRTEHFPLTLESARPSHTSQYLCASSEGGRGLTEAFFGQGTRLTVV.